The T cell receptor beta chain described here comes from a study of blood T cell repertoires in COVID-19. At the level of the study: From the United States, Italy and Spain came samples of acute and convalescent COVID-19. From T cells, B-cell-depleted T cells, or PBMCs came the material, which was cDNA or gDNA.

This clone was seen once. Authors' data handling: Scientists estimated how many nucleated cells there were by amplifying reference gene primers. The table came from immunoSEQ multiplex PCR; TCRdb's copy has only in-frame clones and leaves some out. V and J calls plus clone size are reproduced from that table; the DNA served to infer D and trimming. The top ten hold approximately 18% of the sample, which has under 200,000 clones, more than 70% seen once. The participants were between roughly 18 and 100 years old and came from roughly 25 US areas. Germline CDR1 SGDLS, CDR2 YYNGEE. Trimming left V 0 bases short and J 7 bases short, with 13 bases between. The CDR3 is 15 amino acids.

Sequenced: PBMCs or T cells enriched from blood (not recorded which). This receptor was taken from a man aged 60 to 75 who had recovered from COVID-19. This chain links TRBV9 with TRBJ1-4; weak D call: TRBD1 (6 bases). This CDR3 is CASSVGGGPSEKLFF. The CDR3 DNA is TGTGCCAGCAGCGTAGGGGGGGGCCCCTCTGAAAAACTGTTTTTT.